These 30 T cell receptor beta chains were sequenced from one sample in a study of CD8 T cells in Susac syndrome. About 0.5 to 1 ug RNA was reverse transcribed with random hexamers. TCRdb processed the immunoSEQ multiplex PCR reads anew with MiXCR; each CDR3 protein has one entry. The table has around 150,000 distinct CDR3 sequences, under 97% seen once. The sequencing sample was made of CD4+ T cells from PBMCs. The receptors were gathered from a human donor with Susac syndrome.

The genes are TRBV28 and TRBJ2-2; 7 bases align to TRBD1. The CDR3 loop spans 13 amino acids. The V and J ends lost 10 bases and 3 bases, in that order; junction bases with no gene match: 5. Germline CDR1 is MDHEN and CDR2 is SYDVKM. CDR3 nucleotide sequence: TGTGCCACCGGACAGGCTTACACCGGGGAGCTGTTTTTT. This gives the protein CATGQAYTGELFF.

The chain links TRBV6-6 to TRBJ2-7; D unclear. Trimming removed 2 bases from V and 6 bases from J, with 5 bases in between. Looked up from germline, CDR1 is MNHNY and CDR2 is SVGAGI (reference sequence). This CDR3 spans 11 amino acids. CDR3 sequence reads: CASSYDREQYF. DNA for the CDR3: TGTGCCAGCAGTTACGATCGCGAGCAGTACTTC.

This clonotype has just a few counts. Relative to the germline gene, one junction end is altered; a read error may explain this. The chain uses TRBV5-1 and TRBJ2-1, with D hard to call. This CDR3 comprises 11 residues. CDR1 and CDR2 (germline): SGHRS, YFSETQ. CDR3 DNA: TGTGCCAGCAGCCTTCGTAATGAGCAGTTCTTC. This gives the protein CASSLRNEQFF.

The V and J genes are TRBV18 and TRBJ1-2, with no clear D. The CDR3 is 13 amino acids. V gave up 2 bases and J gave up 7 bases, with 11 bases separating them. The V gene's germline CDR1 is KGHSH and CDR2 LQKENI. This CDR3 reads CASSPLEGGGYTF. CDR3 sequence (DNA): TGTGCCAGCTCACCATTGGAAGGCGGTGGCTACACCTTC.

The J gene is TRBJ2-3, the V gene TRBV20-1, with TRBD2 as a possible D gene (6 bases). There are 15 residues in the CDR3. Germline loops: CDR1 DFQATT, CDR2 SNEGSKA (reference sequence). V lost 0 bases and J lost 2, with 12 bases in between. In nucleotides, the CDR3 is TGCAGTGCTAGAGATTCGCGGGACCCCACAGATACGCAGTATTTT. This sequence encodes CSARDSRDPTDTQYF.

The J gene is TRBJ1-5, the V gene TRBV20-1; 12 positions agree with TRBD1. With V trimmed by 4 bases and J by 5 bases, 15 bases remained unmatched. The CDR3 is made up of 18 amino acids. Germline CDR1 is DFQATT and CDR2 is SNEGSKA (reference sequence). CDR3: CSAMQLLPGQGADQPQHF. The CDR3 DNA reads as TGCAGTGCTATGCAACTACTACCGGGACAGGGGGCAGATCAGCCCCAGCATTTT.

The genes are TRBV20-1 and TRBJ1-5; no firm D call. The V end lost 8 bases, the J end lost 4 bases, and 18 bases lay between the germline ends. Germline assignment: CDR1 DFQATT and CDR2 SNEGSKA (reference sequence). The CDR3 consists of 14 residues. CDR3 protein: CSPQELLGNQPQHF. CDR3 DNA: TGCAGTCCCCAAGAGTTACTGGGAAATCAGCCCCAGCATTTT.

The chain is built from TRBV29-1 and TRBJ2-7, with a possible D match to TRBD2 (5 bases). The length of the CDR3 is 13 residues. V was trimmed by 6 bases and J by 1 base, leaving 13 bases between them. CDR1 and CDR2 from the germline V gene are SQVTM and ANQGSEA. The CDR3 sequence is CSVENAGSYEQYF. For the CDR3, the DNA is TGCAGCGTGGAGAATGCGGGTTCCTACGAGCAGTACTTC.

This clonotype has just one count. V is TRBV20-1 and J is TRBJ2-7, with TRBD1 matching over 7 bases. CDR1 is DFQATT, CDR2 SNEGSKA, per germline (reference sequence). The CDR3 is 15 residues long. V was pared by 6 bases and J by 3 bases, with 14 bases of the junction left unmatched. The CDR3 DNA sequence: TGCAGTGCCCGACTTCCGGGACAGCCTTTCTACGAGCAGTACTTC. Translating it yields CSARLPGQPFYEQYF.

The gene calls are TRBV4-1 and TRBJ2-5; D remains unclear. Germline V CDR1 and CDR2: MGHRA, YSYEKL. Trimming took 2 bases from V and 5 from J, leaving 9 bases between them. This CDR3 has 13 residues. CDR3 protein: CASSQTVGETQYF. The CDR3 DNA is TGCGCCAGCAGCCAAACAGTAGGGGAGACCCAGTACTTC.

This chain uses TRBV29-1 with TRBJ1-4, with 9 bases identical to TRBD1. Germline values: CDR1 SQVTM, CDR2 ANQGSEA. Germline trimming cut 4 bases from V and 7 bases from J; bases unmatched to any gene: 10. CDR3 size: 15 residues. The CDR3 region is CSVGPIQGAGEKLFF. CDR3 nucleotides: TGCAGCGTTGGACCGATACAGGGGGCTGGTGAAAAACTGTTTTTT.

The chain has TRBV4-2 and TRBJ2-5, with TRBD2 identical over 8 bases. The CDR3 runs to 18 residues. From germline, CDR1 is LGHNA and CDR2 YNFKEQ. V dropped 2 bases and J dropped 1; count of bases not matched to a gene: 12. The CDR3 DNA reads TGTGCCAGCAGCCAAAACCTGCGGGGGGCGGGGGGCCAAGAGACCCAGTACTTC. Protein product: CASSQNLRGAGGQETQYF.

The rearrangement joins TRBV14 to TRBJ2-1; perhaps TRBD2 as D (5 bases). The germline gives CDR1 SGHDN, CDR2 FVKESK. The CDR3 extends over 16 amino acids. V was clipped by 1 base and J by 12 bases, with 22 bases between them. In DNA, the CDR3 is TGTGCCAGCAGCCAAGGGAGGCCGAGACCAGAGTATAGGCAGTTCTTC. This sequence encodes CASSQGRPRPEYRQFF.

The chain is built from TRBV4-1 and TRBJ2-4; TRBD1 matches at 7 bases. This CDR3 is built from 15 residues. The trim removed 1 base at V and 0 bases at J, leaving 0 bases unmatched. The germline V gene encodes CDR1 MGHRA and CDR2 YSYEKL. CDR3 nucleotide sequence: TGCGCCAGCAGCCAAGGGGACAGAGCCAAAAACATTCAGTACTTC. It yields the protein CASSQGDRAKNIQYF.

The V gene is TRBV4-1, the J gene TRBJ2-7, with D possibly matching TRBD2 (5 bases). Trimming removed 1 base from V and 2 bases from J, with 12 bases in between. Germline V gene data show CDR1 as MGHRA and CDR2 as YSYEKL. The CDR3 has 15 residues. The chain's CDR3 is CASSQARTSAYEQYF. In nucleotides, the CDR3 is TGCGCCAGCAGCCAAGCCAGGACTTCCGCCTACGAGCAGTACTTC.

V is TRBV7-8 and J is TRBJ2-5; 11 nucleotides line up with TRBD2. The CDR3 runs 19 residues. CDR1 SGHVS and CDR2 FQNEAQ come from the germline V gene. The trim removed 4 bases at V and 0 bases at J, leaving 13 bases unmatched. CDR3 nucleotides: TGTGCCAGCAGCTCAAGATCGGCTAGCGGGGGGTACCACCAAGAGACCCAGTACTTC. It encodes CASSSRSASGGYHQETQYF.

J is TRBJ2-1 and V is TRBV6-1, with 9 bases identical to TRBD2. V dropped 6 bases and J dropped 0; count of bases not matched to a gene: 12. The germline CDR1 and CDR2 sequences are MNHNS and SASEGT. The CDR3 sequence is 18 residues long. CDR3 nucleotide sequence: TGTGCCAGCAGAAACCAAGGGACTAGCTATAGCTCCTACAATGAGCAGTTCTTC. It encodes CASRNQGTSYSSYNEQFF.

The chain joins TRBV7-9 to TRBJ2-1; D unclear. CDR3 length: 12 amino acids. Germline V gene data show CDR1 as SEHNR and CDR2 as FQNEAQ (reference sequence). V lost 2 bases to trimming and J lost 8 bases, with 7 bases between them. The CDR3 spells CASSLIGDEQFF. The CDR3 region has the DNA TGTGCCAGCAGCTTAATTGGGGATGAGCAGTTCTTC.

The J gene is TRBJ2-1, the V gene TRBV6-1; the D is unclear. CDR1 is MNHNS, CDR2 SASEGT, per germline. The V gene lost 8 bases and the J gene lost 12 bases, with 14 bases spanning the gap. The CDR3 sequence is 11 residues long. The CDR3 sequence: CASRKDWRQFF. The CDR3 DNA reads TGTGCCAGCCGGAAAGACTGGAGGCAGTTCTTC.

A single count supports this clonotype. The chain carries TRBV12-3 or TRBV12-4 and TRBJ2-7; D may match TRBD1 or TRBD2 (5 bases each). Trimming shortened V by 4 bases and J by 0 bases, and 13 bases separated the two germline ends. The CDR3 has 15 amino acids. CDR3 DNA sequence: TGTGCCAGCAGTTCAGGGACCTTCTTCTCCTACGAGCAGTACTTC. This gives the protein CASSSGTFFSYEQYF.

This chain uses TRBV12-5 with TRBJ2-7; possibly TRBD1 or TRBD2 for D (6 bases each). Trimming cost V 4 bases and J 4 bases, with 20 bases left between them. The CDR3 sequence is 16 residues long. The germline V gene encodes CDR1 LGHNT and CDR2 FRNRAP. The CDR3 sequence: CASGSHGGRSTYEQYF. The CDR3 nucleotides are TGTGCTAGTGGTTCCCATGGGGGGCGAAGCACTTACGAGCAGTACTTC.

On this clonotype itself: One end of the junction fails to match germline, which may point to a read error. The chain is built from TRBV5-6 and TRBJ2-5; 9 positions match TRBD1. This CDR3 has 13 residues. Germline V lookup: CDR1 SGHDT, CDR2 YYEEEE. In nucleotides, the CDR3 is TGTGCCAGCAGCTTAACCGGGACAGGGACGAAGGACTTC. Translation: CASSLTGTGTKDF.

The table lists this clonotype with a count of one. The V gene is TRBV12-3 or TRBV12-4, the J gene TRBJ1-2, with 12 positions matching TRBD1. The V and J ends lost 7 bases and 3 bases, in that order; junction bases with no gene match: 6. The CDR3 has 15 residues. CDR3 in amino acids: CASNRDRGLDYGYTF. CDR3 nucleotide sequence: TGTGCCAGCAACCGGGACAGGGGGCTCGACTATGGCTACACCTTC.

The chain is built from TRBV4-1 and TRBJ2-2, with 8 bases lining up with TRBD2. The junction had 20 bases not matched to a gene; V was cut back by 1 base and J by 4 bases. Germline CDR1 is MGHRA and CDR2 is YSYEKL. This CDR3 spans 21 amino acids. The CDR3 bases are TGCGCCAGCAGCCAAGTTCGGAGCGGGAGTGAGTGGGGAACAGGCACCGGGGAGCTGTTTTTT. It yields the protein CASSQVRSGSEWGTGTGELFF.

The V call is TRBV6-5, the J call TRBJ2-1; D is uncertain. Germline values: CDR1 MNHEY, CDR2 SVGAGI. CDR3 length: 15 residues. Trimming stripped 2 bases from V and 5 bases from J, with 13 bases between. The CDR3 DNA reads TGTGCCAGCAGTTACGATTTTCAGCAGAACAATGAGCAGTTCTTC. Its protein product is CASSYDFQQNNEQFF.

The rearrangement uses TRBV2 and TRBJ2-7; 8 bases agree with TRBD1. V lost 5 bases and J lost 1; bases outside the gene matches: 7. The CDR3 sequence is 15 residues long. The V gene's germline CDR1 is SNHLY and CDR2 FYNNEI. CDR3 amino acids: CASSIDRGASYEQYF. The CDR3 DNA follows: TGTGCCAGCAGTATTGACAGGGGAGCTTCCTACGAGCAGTACTTC.

The chain joins TRBV4-1 to TRBJ2-5, with 9 bases fitting TRBD1. The CDR3 has 17 amino acids. With V trimmed by 3 bases and J by 5 bases, 13 bases remained unmatched. Germline CDR1 MGHRA, CDR2 YSYEKL. The DNA of the CDR3 is TGCGCCAGCAGCCAGCTCACAGGGGGCCCTGGAGGGGAGACCCAGTACTTC. It specifies CASSQLTGGPGGETQYF.

The rearrangement links TRBV12-3 or TRBV12-4 to TRBJ2-1; 7 nucleotides match TRBD2. V trimming: 3 bases; J trimming: 6 bases; junction bases outside the gene matches: 2. There are 13 residues in the CDR3. CDR3 DNA sequence: TGTGCCAGCAGTTTTGGGACTACCAATGAGCAGTTCTTC. Translation gives CASSFGTTNEQFF.

The V gene is TRBV4-1, the J gene TRBJ2-3, with TRBD2 as a possible D gene (6 bases). The CDR3 extends over 15 amino acids. The V gene's germline CDR1 is MGHRA and CDR2 YSYEKL. Trimming took off 1 base at V and 5 bases at J, with 13 bases between the two ends. The CDR3 sequence is CASSQGGTGGDTQYF. The DNA for the CDR3 is TGCGCCAGCAGCCAAGGTGGGACCGGGGGAGATACGCAGTATTTT.

This sequence joins TRBV28 and TRBJ2-7, with 9 bases aligning to TRBD1. The length of the CDR3 is 15 residues. With 6 bases clipped from V and 4 bases from J, the junction kept 10 bases outside the gene matches. Germline V gene lookup returns CDR1 MDHEN and CDR2 SYDVKM. DNA of the CDR3: TGTGCCAGCAGAGAACAGGGGGCAACTTTTTACGAGCAGTACTTC. Translation gives CASREQGATFYEQYF. The variable domain in full, with the rest retrieved from reference TRBV28 and TRBJ2-7, is DVKVTQSSRYLVKRTGEKVFLECVQDMDHENMFWYRQDPGLGLRLIYFSYDVKMKEKGDIPEGYSVSREKKERFSLILESASTNQTSMYLCASREQGATFYEQYFGPGTRLTVT.